This TCR beta chain came from a study of tumor-infiltrating lymphocytes in primary liver carcinoma. The authors made TCR beta cDNA from 500 ng total RNA with a constant-region primer. ARM-PCR was slightly modified, and three nested multiplex PCR rounds with it gave rise to the TCR beta libraries. Both of the initial two PCR rounds ran for nine to eleven cycles and employed TRBV1-TRBV30 forward primers alongside a C-beta reverse primer. Via MiXCR, TCRdb re-called the multiplex PCR reads, giving one row per CDR3 protein. Among tens of thousands of distinct CDR3 sequences listed, almost 80% were seen once. CDR3 size: 15 residues. Germline V gene data show CDR1 as SGHDT and CDR2 as YYEEEE. Note on this clonotype: The junction shows a germline mismatch at one end, possibly a read error.

Both RNA and DNA were isolated together from around 20-30 mg of bulk tissue that had not been sorted. The material sequenced was liver tumor tissue from sampling region 1. The subset denotes: tumor region T1, superior pole. The rearrangement links TRBV5-6 to TRBJ2-2; D is undetermined. This sequence originates from a woman in her thirties with primary liver carcinoma and hepatitis B virus infection. CDR3 loop: CTGSLAPRVTGELFF. CDR3 DNA sequence: TGCACCGGCAGTTTGGCACCCAGAGTCACCGGGGAGCTGTTTTTT.